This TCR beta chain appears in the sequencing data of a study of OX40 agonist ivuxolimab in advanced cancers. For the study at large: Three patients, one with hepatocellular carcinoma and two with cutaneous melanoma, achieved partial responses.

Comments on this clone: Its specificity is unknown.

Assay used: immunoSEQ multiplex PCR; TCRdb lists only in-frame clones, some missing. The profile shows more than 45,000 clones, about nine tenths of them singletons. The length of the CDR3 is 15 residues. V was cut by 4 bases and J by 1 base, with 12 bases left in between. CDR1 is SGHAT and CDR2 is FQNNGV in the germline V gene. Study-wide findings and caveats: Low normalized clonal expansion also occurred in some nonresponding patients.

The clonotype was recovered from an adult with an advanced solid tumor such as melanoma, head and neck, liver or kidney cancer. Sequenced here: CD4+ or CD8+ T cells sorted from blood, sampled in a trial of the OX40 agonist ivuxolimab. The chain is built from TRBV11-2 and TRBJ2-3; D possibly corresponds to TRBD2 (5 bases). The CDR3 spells CASSWRVGGTDTQYF. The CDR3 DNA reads TGTGCCAGCAGCTGGCGGGTCGGGGGCACAGATACGCAGTATTTT.